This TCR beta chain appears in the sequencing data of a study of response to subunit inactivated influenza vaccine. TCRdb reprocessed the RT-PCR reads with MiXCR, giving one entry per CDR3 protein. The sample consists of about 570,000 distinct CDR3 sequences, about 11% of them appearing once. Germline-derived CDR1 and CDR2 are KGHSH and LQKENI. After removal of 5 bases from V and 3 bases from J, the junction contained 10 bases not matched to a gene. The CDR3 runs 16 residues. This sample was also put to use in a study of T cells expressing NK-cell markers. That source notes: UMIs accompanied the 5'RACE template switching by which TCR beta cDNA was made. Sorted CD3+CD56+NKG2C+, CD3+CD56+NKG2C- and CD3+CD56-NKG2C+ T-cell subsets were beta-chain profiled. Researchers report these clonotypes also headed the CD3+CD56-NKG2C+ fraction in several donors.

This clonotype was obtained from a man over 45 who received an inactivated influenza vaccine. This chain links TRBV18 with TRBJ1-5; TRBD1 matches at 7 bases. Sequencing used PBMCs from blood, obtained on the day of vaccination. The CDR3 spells CASSDRDSLINQPQHF. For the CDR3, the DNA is TGTGCCAGCTCAGACCGGGACAGCCTTATCAATCAGCCCCAGCATTTT.